The 14 T cell receptor beta chains presented below share a single source sample, sequenced in a study of shared clonotypes between healthy human individuals. TCRdb's copy holds only in-frame clones and misses some; the assay was immunoSEQ multiplex PCR. The repertoire holds 2,500,000 or so clones, 92% seen once, with more than 0.35% in the top ten. The sequencing input was naive CD4+ T cells from PBMCs. Subset indicated: CD45RA+ positively selected. The receptors originated from a young man in good health. Some clones in this sample may be carry-over from other donors' samples.

The genes are TRBV5-1 and TRBJ1-4; TRBD1 matches 7 bases. V lost 2 bases, J lost 0 bases, and 1 base stayed unmatched. CDR3 length: 15 residues. Per germline, CDR1 SGHRS and CDR2 YFSETQ. The DNA of the CDR3 is TGCGCCAGCAGCTTCGGACAGGCAACTAATGAAAAACTGTTTTTT. Its translation: CASSFGQATNEKLFF.

The CDR3 DNA follows: TGTGCCAGCAGCTGGAGACAGGATGCTGAAGCTTTCTTT. Residues: CASSWRQDAEAFF. This chain uses TRBV7-2 with TRBJ1-1; tentatively, D is TRBD1 (6 bases). Trimming shortened V by 4 bases and J by 6 bases, and 12 bases separated the two germline ends. Germline assignment: CDR1 SGHTA and CDR2 FQGNSA. This CDR3 has 13 amino acids.

CDR3 sequence reads: CASSQDQGLGPGFF. The CDR3 coding sequence is TGTGCCAGCAGCCAAGATCAGGGTCTGGGGCCCGGGTTCTTT. The J gene is TRBJ1-1, the V gene TRBV4-2; possible D gene TRBD1, 5 bases. Deletions cut 0 bases from V and 14 bases from J, with 19 bases between. The CDR3 extends over 14 amino acids. CDR1 LGHNA and CDR2 YNFKEQ come from the germline V gene.

Concerning this clone itself: The sample holds other DNA sequences that translate to the same CDR3. This sequence joins TRBV30 and TRBJ1-5; 8 nucleotides line up with TRBD1. Germline values: CDR1 GTSNPN, CDR2 SVGIG (reference sequence). V shed 0 bases and J 2 bases; nucleotides not matched to a gene: 3. This CDR3 is 15 amino acids long. The CDR3 reads CAWSVGGQGNQPQHF. The CDR3 DNA follows: TGTGCCTGGAGTGTAGGGGGACAGGGCAATCAGCCCCAGCATTTT.

V gene TRBV28 combines with J gene TRBJ2-3; TRBD1 or TRBD2 may be the D gene (6 bases each). V lost 10 bases, J lost 2 bases, and 16 bases lay in between. CDR3 length: 14 amino acids. The germline V gene has CDR1 MDHEN and CDR2 SYDVKM. This CDR3 reads CATRRGKVTDTQYF. CDR3 nucleotide sequence: TGTGCCACTAGGAGGGGGAAGGTCACAGATACGCAGTATTTT.

The chain carries TRBV7-9 and TRBJ1-2, with 7 bases lining up with TRBD1. Unmatched junction bases numbered 9, after V lost 4 bases and J lost 7 bases. The CDR3 spans 14 residues. Germline CDR1 is SEHNR and CDR2 is FQNEAQ (reference sequence). The CDR3 loop is CASSSDRVIGGYTF. CDR3 nucleotides: TGTGCCAGCAGCTCCGACAGGGTAATAGGTGGCTACACCTTC.

V gene TRBV7-3 combines with J gene TRBJ2-2, with D uncertain. V lost 5 bases and J 1 base, leaving 17 bases between the germline ends. CDR1 is SGHTA, CDR2 FQGTGA, per germline. The length of the CDR3 is 17 residues. CDR3 region: CASSLQPQPLNTGELFF. The CDR3 DNA is TGTGCCAGCAGCCTCCAACCTCAGCCCCTGAACACCGGGGAGCTGTTTTTT.

This rearrangement joins TRBV4-1 to TRBJ2-5; 7 bases line up with TRBD2. Germline CDR1 MGHRA, CDR2 YSYEKL. CDR3 length equals 17 residues. The V segment lost 3 bases and the J segment 7 bases; nucleotides outside the gene matches: 17. This chain's CDR3 is CASSHASGAGGVVTQYF. As DNA, the CDR3 is TGCGCCAGCAGCCATGCTAGCGGAGCCGGGGGAGTCGTGACCCAGTACTTC.

The J gene is TRBJ1-5, the V gene TRBV18; no firm D call. With 3 bases removed from V and 2 bases from J, the gap between germline ends came to 8 bases. The CDR3 runs 14 residues. The germline gives CDR1 KGHSH, CDR2 LQKENI. Here the CDR3 DNA reads TGTGCCAGCTCACCTCTGCCGGGCAATCAGCCCCAGCATTTT. As protein: CASSPLPGNQPQHF.

This clone was counted a single time. The chain employs TRBV9 and TRBJ2-2; TRBD1 aligns across 7 bases. Germline V gene lookup returns CDR1 SGDLS and CDR2 YYNGEE. The CDR3 totals 16 residues. The junction had 10 bases not matched to a gene; V was cut back by 6 bases and J by 2 bases. The CDR3 nucleotides read TGTGCCAGCACCTCCGAGGGGGCCGTAAACACCGGGGAGCTGTTTTTT. Translated: CASTSEGAVNTGELFF.

The genes are TRBV9 and TRBJ2-1; 10 nucleotides line up with TRBD2. The junction had 7 bases not matched to a gene; V was cut back by 0 bases and J by 7 bases. The CDR3 extends over 16 amino acids. CDR1 is SGDLS and CDR2 is YYNGEE in the germline V gene. The CDR3 is CASSVVSGRAMNEQFF. CDR3 DNA: TGTGCCAGCAGCGTAGTCAGCGGGAGGGCAATGAATGAGCAGTTCTTC.

The V call is TRBV7-3, the J call TRBJ2-1; weak D call: TRBD2 (5 bases). Germline CDR1 is SGHTA and CDR2 is FQGTGA. CDR3 size: 13 residues. V lost 2 bases and J lost 8, with 10 bases in between. DNA of the CDR3: TGTGCCAGCAGCTTATGGTTGGGAGATGAGCAGTTCTTC. Translation: CASSLWLGDEQFF.

V usage is TRBV27 and J usage is TRBJ2-7; a weak D match, TRBD2 (5 bases). Trimming cost V 6 bases and J 0 bases, with 21 bases left between them. Germline lookup yields CDR1 MNHEY and CDR2 SMNVEV (reference sequence). This CDR3 has 17 residues. CDR3 sequence reads: CASSAGIRLDYSYEQYF. The DNA of the CDR3 is TGTGCCAGCAGCGCCGGGATCAGACTCGACTACTCCTACGAGCAGTACTTC.

The chain carries TRBV10-3 and TRBJ1-2, with D uncertain. V gave up 3 bases and J gave up 4 bases, with 12 bases separating them. CDR3 length: 14 residues. The V gene's germline CDR1 is ENHRY and CDR2 SYGVKD. Here the CDR3 reads CAISEQTTSYGYTF. The CDR3 nucleotides read TGTGCCATCAGTGAACAGACAACTAGCTATGGCTACACCTTC.